The clone carrying this T cell receptor (beta chain) was counted a few times. Its antigen remains unknown. This record comes from a study of T-cell reconstitution after alpha-beta-depleted transplantation in children. Study outcomes and limitations: T-cell counts and diversity at one year post-transplant came mainly from newly produced T cells. The origin of alpha-beta T cells about two months after transplant was reportedly several hundred expanded graft clones. For some patients, TCRbeta diversity was high at day 60 because of recipient T cells and thymic progenitors that survived.

V dropped 7 bases and J dropped 4 bases, with 16 bases sitting between them. Germline V gene data show CDR1 as DFQATT and CDR2 as SNEGSKA (reference sequence). This CDR3 has 13 amino acids. For TCRbeta, the library was prepared with unique molecular identifiers. TCRdb reprocessed the PCR reads via MiXCR and lists one record per CDR3 protein. This sample has more than 400,000 distinct CDR3 sequences, with approximately 42% found just once. The source was PBMCs, collected before TCRalphabeta/CD19-depleted stem cell transplant. This TCR derives from a girl aged 2-10 years with aplastic anemia, due to receive a stem cell transplant. The J gene is TRBJ1-2, the V gene TRBV20-1; possibly TRBD1 for D (6 bases). DNA of the CDR3: TGCAGTGGGGGGGCCGCACAGCTCTATGGCTACACCTTC. It yields the protein CSGGAAQLYGYTF.